This entry lists 5 T cell receptor beta chains sequenced from one sample in a study of blood T cell repertoires in COVID-19 (dated by TCRdb to 2019 to 2021). The method was the immunoSEQ multiplex PCR assay. TCRdb mirrors the immuneACCESS table, restricted to in-frame sequences. Some clones are absent from its copies; in checked studies, under half trace to an unresolved V gene, and the reason for the others is unknown. This sample holds more than 150,000 clones; 70% to 85% were observed only once. The ten largest clones capture roughly 17% of the sample. The sequencing sample was made of PBMCs or T cells enriched from blood (not recorded which). The receptors shown here come from a woman in her forties or fifties who had recovered from COVID-19.

The V gene is TRBV7-3, the J gene TRBJ2-1; the D gene is possibly TRBD2 (7 bases). Trimming shortened V by 6 bases and J by 8 bases, and 17 bases separated the two germline ends. This CDR3 comprises 14 residues. Germline V gene data show CDR1 as SGHTA and CDR2 as FQGTGA. The CDR3: CASSSNPGGYEQFF. As DNA, the CDR3 is TGTGCCAGCAGTTCCAACCCGGGGGGCTATGAGCAGTTCTTC. The full variable domain, its missing parts supplied by reference TRBV7-3 and TRBJ2-1, is GAGVSQTPSNKVTEKGKYVELRCDPISGHTALYWYRQSLGQGPEFLIYFQGTGAADDSGLPNDRFFAVRPEGSVSTLKIQRTERGDSAVYLCASSSNPGGYEQFFGPGTRLTVL.

The chain uses TRBV18 and TRBJ2-5; D is possibly TRBD1 (5 bases). Trimming took off 4 bases at V and 4 bases at J, with 10 bases between the two ends. CDR3 size: 13 residues. Germline V gives CDR1 KGHSH, CDR2 LQKENI. The CDR3 region is CASSRPGLETQYF. DNA of the CDR3: TGTGCCAGCTCACGTCCAGGGTTAGAGACCCAGTACTTC. Looking up the rest from reference TRBV18 and TRBJ2-5 gives the full variable domain: NAGVMQNPRHLVRRRGQEARLRCSPMKGHSHVYWYRQLPEEGLKFMVYLQKENIIDESGMPKERFSAEFPKEGPSILRIQQVVRGDSAAYFCASSRPGLETQYFGPGTRLLVL.

The rearrangement joins TRBV2 to TRBJ2-1; TRBD2 matches at 14 bases. CDR3 length: 15 amino acids. V lost 1 base, J lost 8 bases, and 1 base stayed unmatched. In germline, CDR1 is SNHLY, CDR2 FYNNEI. CDR3 region: CASSEGGLAGDEQFF. Written as DNA, the CDR3 is TGTGCCAGCAGTGAAGGGGGACTAGCGGGAGATGAGCAGTTCTTC.

The V call is TRBV28, the J call TRBJ2-7; TRBD1 matches 9 bases. The CDR3 runs to 16 residues. CDR1 is MDHEN, CDR2 SYDVKM, per germline. The junction had 13 bases not matched to a gene; V was cut back by 4 bases and J by 6 bases. CDR3 in amino acids: CASSSTGTGLTREQYF. The DNA for the CDR3 is TGTGCCAGCAGTTCCACCGGGACAGGGTTGACTCGCGAGCAGTACTTC. The entire variable domain, with the rest obtained from reference TRBV28 and TRBJ2-7, is as follows: DVKVTQSSRYLVKRTGEKVFLECVQDMDHENMFWYRQDPGLGLRLIYFSYDVKMKEKGDIPEGYSVSREKKERFSLILESASTNQTSMYLCASSSTGTGLTREQYFGPGTRLTVT.

The rearrangement joins TRBV28 to TRBJ2-7, with D maybe TRBD1 (6 bases). In germline, CDR1 is MDHEN, CDR2 SYDVKM. The CDR3 has 14 amino acids. With 6 bases removed from V and 6 bases from J, the gap between germline ends came to 18 bases. The DNA for the CDR3 is TGTGCCAGCAGAATACCCCGGACGGACAGCGAGCAGTACTTC. Encoded protein: CASRIPRTDSEQYF. Full variable domain (rest looked up from reference TRBV28 and TRBJ2-7): DVKVTQSSRYLVKRTGEKVFLECVQDMDHENMFWYRQDPGLGLRLIYFSYDVKMKEKGDIPEGYSVSREKKERFSLILESASTNQTSMYLCASRIPRTDSEQYFGPGTRLTVT.